A selection of T cell receptor beta chains follows, all from one sample in a study of molecular identifiers for immune sequencing clone quantification. TCRdb called the PCR reads again in MiXCR, with one record for every CDR3 protein. The sample contains about 32,000 distinct CDR3 sequences, about a fifth of which appear only once. The specimen was naive CD8+ T cells from blood, with Jurkat cell RNA spiked in. The source is a human donor in good health. Some libraries in this study had Jurkat cell RNA spiked in. Both conserved end residues are part of each CDR3. The D gene is left open where the match is weak. Some rows mark clone size as missing; the rest say once, few, many or name a class of expanded clone.

V gene	D gene	J gene	clone size	CDR3 protein	CDR3 DNA
TRBV28	NA	TRBJ2-2	many	CASSLGLLRGLGRTGELFF	TGTGCCAGCAGTTTGGGGCTCCTCAGGGGCCTAGGAAGGACCGGGGAGCTGTTTTTT
TRBV6-6	NA	TRBJ2-1	few	CAIAPVFPAHEQFF	TGTGCCATCGCACCGGTGTTCCCCGCCCATGAGCAGTTCTTC
TRBV9	NA	TRBJ2-5	many	CASSAELVQETQYF	TGTGCCAGCAGCGCAGAACTAGTCCAAGAGACCCAGTACTTC
TRBV9	TRBD2	TRBJ2-6	few	CASSGGGVLTF	TGTGCCAGCAGCGGGGGGGGCGTCCTGACTTTC
TRBV7-6	TRBD2	TRBJ2-1	few	CASSATSDQYNEQFF	TGTGCCAGCAGCGCAACTAGCGACCAATACAATGAGCAGTTCTTC
TRBV27	NA	TRBJ2-5	many	CASGKPDYQETQYF	TGTGCCAGTGGCAAACCGGACTACCAAGAGACCCAGTACTTC
TRBV7-9	TRBD2	TRBJ2-7	NA	CASSLGASGSSYEQYF	TGTGCCAGCAGCTTAGGAGCGAGCGGGAGCTCCTACGAGCAGTACTTC
TRBV6-5	TRBD1	TRBJ2-2	many	CASKTGMATGELFF	TGTGCCAGCAAGACAGGGATGGCCACCGGGGAGCTGTTTTTT
TRBV2	NA	TRBJ2-3	many	CASSEETAGDTQYF	TGTGCCAGCAGTGAAGAGACTGCTGGGGATACGCAGTATTTT
TRBV7-9	NA	TRBJ2-1	many	CASSLTDSYNEQFF	TGTGCCAGCAGCTTGACCGACTCCTACAATGAGCAGTTCTTC
TRBV5-1	TRBD2	TRBJ2-1	many	CASSLGGGGTSWGEQFF	TGCGCCAGCAGCTTGGGGGGTGGTGGGACTAGCTGGGGCGAGCAGTTCTTC
TRBV10-3	TRBD1	TRBJ2-5	many	CAISVDRGETQYF	TGTGCCATCAGTGTCGACAGGGGGGAGACCCAGTACTTC
TRBV10-3	NA	TRBJ2-7	NA	CAIGEPPYAEQYF	TGTGCCATCGGTGAGCCCCCGTATGCCGAGCAGTACTTC
TRBV5-4	NA	TRBJ2-3	NA	CACRGQGRSPEDYTDTQYF	TGTGCCTGCCGGGGGCAGGGACGAAGTCCGGAAGATTACACAGATACGCAGTATTTT
TRBV9	NA	TRBJ1-1	many	CASSDGTLNTEAFF	TGTGCCAGCAGCGACGGGACACTGAACACTGAAGCTTTCTTT
TRBV28	NA	TRBJ2-3	many	CASGRDLNTQYF	TGTGCCAGCGGTAGAGACCTGAATACGCAGTATTTT
TRBV27	TRBD2	TRBJ2-7	many	CASSSPVGGGAYEQYF	TGTGCCAGCAGTTCGCCCGTTGGCGGGGGGGCCTACGAGCAGTACTTC
TRBV4-1	TRBD2	TRBJ2-7	many	CASSPRTGGAWEQYF	TGCGCCAGCAGCCCGCGAACGGGGGGAGCCTGGGAGCAGTACTTC
TRBV5-1	NA	TRBJ1-1	many	CASSLVANTEAFF	TGCGCCAGCAGCTTGGTGGCTAACACTGAAGCTTTCTTT
TRBV28	NA	TRBJ2-7	many	CASSGVGSYEQYF	TGTGCCAGCAGTGGGGTGGGCTCCTACGAGCAGTACTTC
TRBV4-3	NA	TRBJ2-1	few	CASSPWVLFNEQFF	TGCGCCAGCAGTCCGTGGGTTCTTTTTAATGAGCAGTTCTTC
TRBV5-6	NA	TRBJ1-1	NA	CASSLAGANTEAFF	TGTGCCAGCAGCTTGGCGGGGGCGAACACTGAAGCTTTCTTT
TRBV28	NA	TRBJ2-7	many	CASRSRGPYEQYF	TGTGCCAGCAGGTCCCGAGGCCCCTACGAGCAGTACTTC
TRBV9	NA	TRBJ2-7	NA	CASSVHDTSYEQYF	TGTGCCAGCAGCGTACATGACACCTCCTACGAGCAGTACTTC
TRBV7-9	NA	TRBJ1-1	many	CASSLSRNTEAFF	TGTGCCAGCAGCTTATCCAGGAACACTGAAGCTTTCTTT
TRBV27	NA	TRBJ1-5	few	CASSDHLGGTGRLNQPQHF	TGTGCCAGCAGCGACCACTTAGGGGGAACAGGACGACTCAATCAGCCCCAGCATTTT
TRBV12-3/TRBV12-4	TRBD2	TRBJ2-7	NA	CASSFGGTPYEQHF	TGTGCCAGCAGTTTCGGGGGGACCCCCTACGAGCAGCACTTC
TRBV4-1	TRBD1	TRBJ2-7	many	CASSHPGQGNEQYF	TGCGCCAGCAGCCATCCGGGACAGGGAAACGAGCAGTACTTC
TRBV5-8	NA	TRBJ1-5	many	CASSLAPWTDSNQPQHF	TGTGCCAGCAGCTTGGCCCCTTGGACAGATAGCAATCAGCCCCAGCATTTT
TRBV6-6	NA	TRBJ2-1	many	CASSTGRWDEQFF	TGTGCCAGCAGTACGGGACGCTGGGATGAGCAGTTCTTC
TRBV25-1	NA	TRBJ2-1	many	CASGTGGEQFF	TGTGCCAGCGGAACAGGCGGTGAGCAGTTCTTC
TRBV27	NA	TRBJ1-5	NA	CASRGRDSNQPQHF	TGTGCCAGCAGGGGGAGAGATAGCAATCAGCCCCAGCATTTT
TRBV27	NA	TRBJ1-4	many	CASSIRAASYNEKLFF	TGTGCCAGCAGTATCCGGGCCGCAAGTTATAATGAAAAACTGTTTTTT
TRBV28	NA	TRBJ2-5	medium-sized	CASSAEQETQYF	TGTGCCAGCAGTGCGGAGCAAGAGACCCAGTACTTC
TRBV7-9	NA	TRBJ1-2	NA	CASRHGQSSNYGYTF	TGTGCCAGCAGACATGGACAGAGCTCTAACTATGGCTACACCTTC
TRBV2	TRBD2	TRBJ2-7	many	CASRLSGAALLIEQYF	TGTGCCAGCAGGCTTAGCGGGGCTGCCCTCCTTATAGAGCAGTACTTC
TRBV5-4	NA	TRBJ1-1	many	CASSLEQGNTEAFF	TGTGCCAGCAGCTTGGAACAGGGAAACACTGAAGCTTTCTTT
TRBV13	NA	TRBJ2-3	many	CASSIQGADTQYF	TGTGCCAGCAGCATACAGGGAGCAGATACGCAGTATTTT
TRBV28	TRBD2	TRBJ2-7	many	CASSFRGLLSYEQYF	TGTGCCAGCAGTTTCCGGGGACTACTATCCTACGAGCAGTACTTC
TRBV11-2	NA	TRBJ1-4	many	CASSFFSATNEKLFF	TGTGCCAGCAGCTTCTTCAGTGCAACTAATGAAAAACTGTTTTTT
TRBV20-1	TRBD2	TRBJ2-1	few	CSARGGLAESYNEQFF	TGCAGTGCTAGGGGGGGACTAGCGGAGTCCTACAATGAGCAGTTCTTC
TRBV7-6	NA	TRBJ2-7	NA	CASSLGLGAGEQYF	TGTGCCAGCAGCTTAGGTCTCGGGGCCGGCGAGCAGTACTTC
TRBV4-3	TRBD2	TRBJ2-1	few	CASSPGLAGGSEQFF	TGCGCCAGCAGCCCGGGTCTAGCGGGAGGAAGTGAGCAGTTCTTC
TRBV12-3/TRBV12-4	TRBD1	TRBJ1-2	many	CASSEQGFPLYGYTF	TGTGCCAGCAGTGAACAGGGGTTTCCCCTCTATGGCTACACCTTC
TRBV13	NA	TRBJ2-3	many	CASSLGLPDTQYF	TGTGCCAGCAGCTTAGGCCTGCCAGATACGCAGTATTTT
TRBV25-1	NA	TRBJ2-5	many	CASSSVGPVETQYF	TGTGCCAGCAGTTCGGTGGGGCCTGTGGAGACCCAGTACTTC
TRBV20-1	TRBD2	TRBJ2-1	NA	CSARGFSGSSYNEQFF	TGCAGTGCTAGAGGATTTAGCGGGAGCTCCTACAATGAGCAGTTCTTC
TRBV28	NA	TRBJ2-3	many	CASSLLLARSTDTQYF	TGTGCCAGCAGTTTACTGCTAGCCCGAAGCACAGATACGCAGTATTTT
TRBV5-1	TRBD2	TRBJ2-1	NA	CASSSLAREQNEQFF	TGCGCCAGCAGCTCCCTAGCGCGGGAGCAAAATGAGCAGTTCTTC
TRBV3-1	TRBD1	TRBJ2-7	many	CASSSGTGAYEQYF	TGTGCCAGCAGCTCCGGGACAGGAGCCTACGAGCAGTACTTC
TRBV10-3	TRBD1	TRBJ2-5	NA	CAISGGRGSETQYF	TGTGCCATCAGCGGAGGCAGGGGGTCAGAGACCCAGTACTTC
TRBV19	NA	TRBJ2-2	many	CASSIRSSGTGELFF	TGTGCCAGTAGTATACGGAGTTCCGGCACCGGGGAGCTGTTTTTT
TRBV5-1	NA	TRBJ2-1	NA	CASSLGQGYNEQFF	TGCGCCAGCAGCTTGGGGCAGGGCTACAATGAGCAGTTCTTC
TRBV6-6	NA	TRBJ1-1	many	CATWGYEAFF	TGTGCCACCTGGGGCTATGAAGCTTTCTTT
TRBV29-1	NA	TRBJ2-7	medium-sized	CSVERHARGDEQYF	TGCAGCGTCGAAAGACACGCCCGAGGGGACGAGCAGTACTTC
TRBV3-1	NA	TRBJ1-1	many	CASSQSLGPGPLNTEAFF	TGTGCCAGCAGCCAATCCCTGGGGCCAGGACCCTTGAACACTGAAGCTTTCTTT
TRBV5-1	NA	TRBJ2-1	NA	CASSLGRPGVDEQFF	TGCGCCAGCAGCTTGGGTCGCCCGGGGGTGGATGAGCAGTTCTTC